Following are 5 T cell receptor beta chains from one sample sequenced in a study of T-cell reconstitution after alpha-beta-depleted transplantation in children. Library preparation (for TCRbeta) was performed with unique molecular identifiers. TCRdb independently ran MiXCR on the PCR reads; one entry per CDR3 protein. The sample contains around 110,000 distinct CDR3 sequences, about 9.4% of which appear only once. The specimen comprised PBMCs, sampled before TCRalphabeta/CD19-depleted stem cell transplant. The receptors originated from a boy under 10 years old with acute lymphoblastic leukemia, due to receive a stem cell transplant.

The chain has TRBV7-9 and TRBJ2-3; 14 positions agree with TRBD2. The trim removed 5 bases at V and 5 bases at J, leaving 6 bases unmatched. CDR3 length: 16 residues. The germline V gene has CDR1 SEHNR and CDR2 FQNEAQ (reference sequence). CDR3 amino acids: CASSLGLAGVIDTQYF. DNA of the CDR3: TGTGCCAGCAGCCTGGGACTAGCGGGAGTTATAGATACGCAGTATTTT.

This clonotype was found a few times. This rearrangement joins TRBV7-6 to TRBJ2-3; TRBD2 might be the D (6 bases). The CDR3 runs to 18 residues. Trimming removed 3 bases at V and 6 bases at J, with 25 bases between. Germline CDR1 and CDR2: SGHVS and FNYEAQ. CDR3 amino acids: CASSLTGTGSFPSDTQYF. The CDR3 DNA reads as TGTGCCAGCAGCTTGACCGGGACCGGGAGTTTCCCCTCCGATACGCAGTATTTT.

This clonotype appeared many times. The chain recombines TRBV6-5 with TRBJ2-6; D is undetermined. Trimming stripped 6 bases from V and 0 bases from J, with 12 bases between. The CDR3 sequence is 16 residues long. Germline assignment: CDR1 MNHEY and CDR2 SVGAGI. CDR3 residues: CASRQRSVSGANVLTF. The CDR3 bases are TGTGCCAGCAGACAGCGTTCAGTCTCTGGGGCCAACGTCCTGACTTTC.

This chain joins TRBV11-1 and TRBJ2-7, with D possibly being TRBD1 (5 bases). Germline V lookup: CDR1 SGHAT, CDR2 FQDESV (reference sequence). The V end lost 2 bases, the J end lost 3 bases, and 14 bases lay between the germline ends. The CDR3 spans 15 residues. The CDR3: CASSLQGIPDYEQYF. The CDR3 DNA reads TGTGCCAGCAGCTTACAGGGAATTCCTGACTACGAGCAGTACTTC.

This clonotype was recorded a few times. This chain uses TRBV18 with TRBJ1-1, with 8 bases aligning to TRBD1. Trimming removed 4 bases from V and 4 bases from J; junction bases left unmatched: 2. CDR1 KGHSH and CDR2 LQKENI come from the germline V gene. The CDR3 length is 13 residues. CDR3 DNA: TGTGCCAGCTCACTCGGACAGGGCACTGAAGCTTTCTTT. This encodes CASSLGQGTEAFF. Filled out from reference TRBV18 and TRBJ1-1, the complete variable domain reads NAGVMQNPRHLVRRRGQEARLRCSPMKGHSHVYWYRQLPEEGLKFMVYLQKENIIDESGMPKERFSAEFPKEGPSILRIQQVVRGDSAAYFCASSLGQGTEAFFGQGTRLTVV.